Each of the 5 T cell receptor beta chains below was sequenced from the same sample in a study of cytomegalovirus exposure and HLA in healthy donors. PCR used 60 Vbeta primers and 13 Jbeta primers. Profiling relied on immunoSEQ multiplex PCR, and the TCRdb table lists in-frame clones only, not all of them. The sample holds roughly 120,000 clones, roughly 88% seen once. Sequencing was done on a sample of PBMCs. These receptors came from a woman under 30 in good health and CMV-seropositive.

The chain has TRBV2 and TRBJ1-5; 10 bases are a match to TRBD1. CDR1 is SNHLY and CDR2 is FYNNEI in the germline V gene. The CDR3 extends over 17 amino acids. After removal of 6 bases from V and 3 bases from J, the junction contained 11 bases not matched to a gene. CDR3 sequence: CASSSTGGVNINQPQHF. The CDR3 region has the DNA TGTGCCAGCAGCTCGACAGGGGGCGTTAATATCAATCAGCCCCAGCATTTT.

This chain uses TRBV29-1 with TRBJ2-7, with 8 bases that match TRBD1. Germline loops: CDR1 SQVTM, CDR2 ANQGSEA. The CDR3 consists of 13 residues. After removal of 6 bases from V and 5 bases from J, the junction contained 9 bases not matched to a gene. CDR3 sequence: CSVSKDRVDEQYF. CDR3 DNA: TGCAGCGTCTCCAAGGACAGGGTCGACGAGCAGTACTTC.

Concerning this clone itself: Germline and junction disagree at one end, which may indicate a read error. The identical CDR3 is also encoded by other nucleotide sequences in the sample. The chain uses TRBV18 and TRBJ2-7, with 7 bases matching TRBD2. Per germline, CDR1 KGHSH and CDR2 LQKENI. The CDR3 spans 15 residues. The CDR3 region has the DNA TGCGCCAGCTCACCGCTAGCGGCTCCCTCCTACGAGCAGTACTTC. Encoded protein: CASSPLAAPSYEQYF. The whole variable domain, filled in from reference TRBV18 and TRBJ2-7, reads NAGVMQNPRHLVRRRGQEARLRCSPMKGHSHVYWYRQLPEEGLKFMVYLQKENIIDESGMPKERFSAEFPKEGPSILRIQQVVRGDSAAYFCASSPLAAPSYEQYFGPGTRLTVT.

The rearrangement uses TRBV7-2 and TRBJ2-3; D perhaps matches TRBD2 (9 bases). Trimming cost V 1 base and J 5 bases, with 16 bases left between them. CDR3 size: 16 residues. The V gene's germline CDR1 is SGHTA and CDR2 FQGNSA. The CDR3 DNA is TGTGCCAGCAGCTTAGGAGCGGGGGGACAGGTAGATACGCAGTATTTT. It yields the protein CASSLGAGGQVDTQYF.

The V call is TRBV25-1, the J call TRBJ1-5, with a possible D match to TRBD1 (5 bases). The CDR3 is 13 amino acids. CDR1 and CDR2 from the germline V gene are MGHDK and SYGVNS. V dropped 7 bases and J dropped 3 bases, with 10 bases sitting between them. The DNA for the CDR3 is TGTGCCAGCAAGGACAATACCAATCAGCCCCAGCATTTT. This sequence encodes CASKDNTNQPQHF.